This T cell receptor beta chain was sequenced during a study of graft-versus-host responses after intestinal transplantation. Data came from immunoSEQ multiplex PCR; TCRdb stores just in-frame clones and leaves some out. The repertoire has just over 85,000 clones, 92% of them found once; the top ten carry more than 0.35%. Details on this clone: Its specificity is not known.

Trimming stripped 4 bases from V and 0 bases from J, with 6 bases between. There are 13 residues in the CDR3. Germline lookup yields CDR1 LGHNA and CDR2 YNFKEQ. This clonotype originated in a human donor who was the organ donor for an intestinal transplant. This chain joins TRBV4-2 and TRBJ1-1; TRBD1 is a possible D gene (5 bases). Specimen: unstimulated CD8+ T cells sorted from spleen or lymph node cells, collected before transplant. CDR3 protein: CASSPTVNTEAFF. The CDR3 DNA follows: TGTGCCAGCAGCCCGACAGTGAACACTGAAGCTTTCTTT.